A selection of T cell receptor beta chains follows, all from one sample in a study of blood T cell repertoires in COVID-19. Measured with immunoSEQ multiplex PCR; TCRdb has only the in-frame clones, and not every one. There are roughly 14,000 clones in the sample; approximately 86% occur only once, and 15% to 20% lies in the top ten. The sequencing input was peripheral blood. The receptors were gathered from a human donor in a cohort sampled during active COVID-19. Each CDR3 is given with its conserved first and last residue. The D gene is left open where the match is weak. Size values are once, few and many counts, or a class for expanded clones, and some rows have none.

TRBJ1-1 | . | . | TRBV12-3/TRBV12-4 | CASSFLQVFF | TGTGCCAGCAGTTTCTTGCAGGTCTTCTTT
TRBJ2-1 | TRBD2 | . | TRBV2 | CASSLRGGVYNEQFF | TGTGCCAGCAGCTTGCGGGGGGGCGTCTACAATGAGCAGTTCTTC
TRBJ2-1 | . | . | TRBV7-2 | CASSSPAGTNNEQFF | TGTGCCAGCAGCTCACCAGCGGGGACAAACAATGAGCAGTTCTTC
TRBJ1-2 | . | . | TRBV5-1 | CASSLGSVGHYGYTF | TGCGCCAGCAGCTTGGGGAGCGTGGGGCACTATGGCTACACCTTC
TRBJ1-2 | TRBD1 | . | TRBV13 | CASSLHRGSNGYTF | TGTGCCAGCAGCTTACACAGGGGGAGCAATGGCTACACCTTC
TRBJ1-2 | TRBD1 | . | TRBV7-9 | CASSPGQGSGYTF | TGTGCCAGCAGCCCCGGACAGGGTTCGGGCTACACCTTC
TRBJ2-5 | . | . | TRBV7-2 | CASSYGVGRGQETQYF | TGTGCCAGCAGCTACGGGGTGGGAAGAGGCCAAGAGACCCAGTACTTC
TRBJ2-1 | TRBD1 | . | TRBV5-1 | CASSFGTGGGNEQFF | TGCGCCAGCAGCTTCGGGACAGGAGGGGGGAATGAGCAGTTCTTC
TRBJ2-5 | . | . | TRBV18 | CASSPGLQETQYF | TGTGCCAGCTCGCCCGGACTACAAGAGACCCAGTACTTC
TRBJ2-1 | . | . | TRBV7-3 | CASSSRFGSGTYNEQFF | TGTGCCAGCAGCTCCCGTTTTGGTAGCGGAACCTACAATGAGCAGTTCTTC
TRBJ1-4 | . | . | TRBV27 | CASSRGTTTNEKLFF | TGTGCCAGCTCTAGGGGGACGACAACTAATGAAAAACTGTTTTTT
TRBJ1-6 | TRBD1 | . | TRBV4-3 | CASSQGWAGQGDSPLHF | TGCGCCAGCAGCCAAGGATGGGCGGGACAGGGGGATTCACCCCTCCACTTT
TRBJ2-5 | . | . | TRBV5-1 | CASSLNSGFETQYF | TGCGCCAGCAGCTTGAATAGCGGTTTCGAGACCCAGTACTTC
TRBJ1-4 | . | . | TRBV7-3 | CASSLIGRGRTNEKLFF | TGTGCCAGCAGCTTAATCGGGCGAGGGCGGACTAATGAAAAACTGTTTTTT
TRBJ1-3 | . | few | TRBV6-5 | CASQIGNTIYF | TGTGCCAGCCAGATTGGAAACACCATATATTTT
TRBJ1-1 | . | . | TRBV6-2/TRBV6-3 | CASSDPGTANTEAFF | TGTGCCAGCAGTGACCCCGGGACTGCGAACACTGAAGCTTTCTTT
TRBJ2-1 | TRBD2 | few | TRBV24-1 | CATSDSSGGDAYNEQFF | TGTGCCACCAGTGATTCTAGCGGGGGCGACGCCTACAATGAGCAGTTCTTC
TRBJ2-1 | . | . | TRBV18 | CASSPNTGMNEQFF | TGTGCCAGCTCACCAAATACGGGGATGAATGAGCAGTTCTTC
TRBJ2-3 | TRBD2 | . | TRBV15 | CATSRESQRGFDTDTQYF | TGTGCCACCAGCAGAGAATCCCAGCGGGGGTTTGACACAGATACGCAGTATTTT
TRBJ1-2 | . | . | TRBV7-9 | CASSPGGGRNYGYTF | TGTGCCAGCAGCCCCGGGGGGGGGCGGAACTATGGCTACACCTTC
TRBJ2-1 | TRBD2 | . | TRBV18 | CASSRQGRRLAGYNEQFF | TGTGCCAGCTCACGACAGGGGAGACGACTAGCGGGGTACAATGAGCAGTTCTTC
TRBJ2-5 | TRBD2 | . | TRBV7-2 | CASSLSGGGGRETQYF | TGTGCCAGCAGCTTATCCGGCGGGGGGGGGCGTGAGACCCAGTACTTC
TRBJ1-2 | TRBD1 | . | TRBV27 | CASSPGQDLRGYTF | TGTGCCAGCAGCCCGGGACAGGATCTTCGGGGCTACACCTTC
TRBJ1-4 | TRBD1 | . | TRBV19 | CASRDRFGTTNEKLFF | TGTGCCAGTAGGGACAGGTTTGGGACAACTAATGAAAAACTGTTTTTT
TRBJ1-2 | . | . | TRBV5-1 | CASSLGSGVYGYTF | TGCGCCAGCAGCTTGGGTTCGGGGGTTTATGGCTACACCTTC
TRBJ2-1 | . | . | TRBV3-1/TRBV3-2 | CASSQVRGPGERSYNEQFF | TGTGCCAGCAGCCAAGTACGAGGGCCCGGGGAGCGCTCCTACAATGAGCAGTTCTTC
TRBJ2-7 | . | . | TRBV6-2/TRBV6-3 | CASSYSQRKVSYEQYF | TGTGCCAGCAGTTACTCACAGAGAAAGGTGTCCTACGAGCAGTACTTC
TRBJ2-3 | . | . | TRBV18 | CASSPVASSDTQYF | TGTGCCAGCTCACCAGTAGCGAGCTCGGATACGCAGTATTTT
TRBJ2-4 | TRBD1 | . | TRBV6-2/TRBV6-3 | CASSYDGATGSALAKNIQYF | TGTGCCAGCAGTTACGACGGGGCGACAGGGTCGGCCCTAGCCAAAAACATTCAGTACTTC
TRBJ1-6 | . | . | TRBV6-1 | CAISSTGISPLHF | TGTGCCATCTCTTCGACGGGGATTTCACCCCTCCACTTT
TRBJ1-4 | . | . | TRBV5-5 | CASSTPGQTEKLFF | TGTGCCAGCAGCACACCGGGACAAACTGAAAAACTGTTTTTT
TRBJ1-2 | . | . | TRBV6-5 | CASSYKALWAHYGYTF | TGTGCCAGCAGTTATAAGGCCCTTTGGGCTCACTATGGCTACACCTTC
TRBJ2-1 | . | . | TRBV18 | CASSLYTGTPARFF | TGTGCCAGCTCACTATACACCGGGACACCGGCGCGGTTCTTC
TRBJ2-7 | . | . | TRBV12-3/TRBV12-4 | CASSFRGGNEQYF | TGTGCCAGCAGTTTCCGGGGTGGGAACGAGCAGTACTTC
TRBJ2-2 | . | once | TRBV4-3 | CASSQARTGELFF | TGCGCCAGCAGCCAAGCCAGGACCGGGGAGCTGTTTTTT
TRBJ1-2 | . | . | TRBV7-2 | CASSLVIGVYGYTF | TGTGCCAGCAGCTTAGTGATCGGGGTTTATGGCTACACCTTC
TRBJ1-1 | . | . | TRBV5-1 | CASSLGVVAPGTEAFF | TGCGCCAGCAGCTTGGGTGTTGTGGCCCCGGGCACTGAAGCTTTCTTT
TRBJ2-7 | . | . | TRBV5-5 | CASSLDLRFDEQYF | TGTGCCAGCAGCTTGGACTTACGGTTCGACGAGCAGTACTTC
TRBJ2-3 | TRBD2 | . | TRBV6-2/TRBV6-3 | CASSPRILAGVKDTQYF | TGTGCCAGCAGTCCCCGAATACTAGCGGGGGTGAAAGATACGCAGTATTTT
TRBJ2-7 | . | . | TRBV10-3 | CAPKGLPFRGEFQSYEQYF | TGTGCCCCCAAGGGTCTCCCGTTCAGGGGCGAGTTCCAGTCCTACGAGCAGTACTTC
TRBJ1-6 | TRBD1 | . | TRBV11-2 | CASSPPPGGGGIGSPLHF | TGTGCCAGCAGCCCCCCCCCGGGAGGGGGCGGTATAGGTTCACCCCTCCACTTT
TRBJ1-2 | TRBD1 | few | TRBV10-3 | CAISPSPGTGNYGYTF | TGTGCCATCAGTCCCAGTCCCGGGACAGGGAACTATGGCTACACCTTC
TRBJ1-5 | . | . | TRBV6-5 | CASSYSGVSNQPQHF | TGTGCCAGCAGTTATTCCGGGGTTAGCAATCAGCCCCAGCATTTT
TRBJ1-2 | . | . | TRBV11-1 | CASSLSSNSYGYTF | TGTGCCAGCAGCTTATCCTCTAACTCCTATGGCTACACCTTC
TRBJ1-2 | TRBD1 | . | TRBV27 | CASSLFRGPYGYTF | TGTGCCAGCAGTTTGTTCAGGGGGCCCTATGGCTACACCTTC
TRBJ2-7 | TRBD1 | . | TRBV5-1 | CASSLRGGQLPYEQYF | TGCGCCAGCAGCCTACGTGGGGGACAGTTACCCTACGAGCAGTACTTC
TRBJ2-1 | . | few | TRBV6-5 | CASSPGAEQFF | TGTGCCAGCAGCCCGGGAGCTGAGCAGTTCTTC
TRBJ2-7 | . | . | TRBV11-3 | CASSSSGTGSYEQYF | TGTGCCAGCAGCTCGTCCGGAACAGGGTCCTACGAGCAGTACTTC
TRBJ2-1 | TRBD2 | . | TRBV2 | CASSYPEGRGGNEQFF | TGTGCCAGCAGTTACCCCGAGGGTCGGGGAGGGAATGAGCAGTTCTTC
TRBJ1-1 | . | . | TRBV12-3/TRBV12-4 | CASSLKRTEAFF | TGTGCCAGCAGTCTCAAGAGGACTGAAGCTTTCTTT
TRBJ2-7 | TRBD1 | . | TRBV15 | CATSRDRRGSYEQYF | TGTGCCACCAGCAGAGATCGCAGGGGGAGCTACGAGCAGTACTTC
TRBJ1-4 | TRBD1 | . | TRBV10-3 | CAISDGIRTGRDEKLFF | TGTGCCATCAGCGACGGAATTAGGACAGGGAGAGATGAAAAACTGTTTTTT
TRBJ2-5 | TRBD2 | . | TRBV7-3 | CASSSGGAQYF | TGTGCCAGCTCTAGCGGGGGGGCCCAGTACTTC
TRBJ2-2 | TRBD2 | . | TRBV7-8 | CASSREVGRGVLFF | TGTGCCAGCAGCCGCGAAGTGGGGAGGGGAGTGCTGTTTTTT
TRBJ2-3 | TRBD2 | . | TRBV18 | CASSPPGLAGSTDTQYF | TGTGCCAGCTCACCCCCGGGACTAGCGGGGAGCACAGATACGCAGTATTTT
TRBJ2-2 | . | . | TRBV30 | CAWSGVAGTNTGELFF | TGTGCCTGGAGTGGAGTCGCAGGGACTAACACCGGGGAGCTGTTTTTT
TRBJ2-3 | . | . | TRBV9 | CASSPDRRGQYF | TGTGCCAGCAGCCCAGACCGGAGGGGGCAGTATTTT
TRBJ1-4 | . | . | TRBV5-1 | CASSLGSSEKLFF | TGCGCCAGCAGCCTGGGTTCTAGCGAAAAACTGTTTTTT
TRBJ2-5 | . | few | TRBV2 | CASSKITVQETQYF | TGTGCCAGCAGCAAGATAACGGTCCAAGAGACCCAGTACTTC
TRBJ2-7 | TRBD1 | . | TRBV6-5 | CASSYSLTGGVYEQYF | TGTGCCAGCAGTTACTCATTGACAGGGGGAGTCTACGAGCAGTACTTC